One sample yielded the 25 T cell receptor beta chains listed below, sequenced in a study of T cells in women clearing cervical HPV infection. Measured with immunoSEQ multiplex PCR; TCRdb has only the in-frame clones, and not every one. The sample table includes tens of thousands of clones. Sequencing was carried out using blood buffy coat. These TCRs come from a woman aged 18-70 years with a cervical HPV16 infection that either progressed to CIN3+ or cleared (not recorded which).

Note on this clone: With the read ending 3 residues before the CDR3 end, the germline J gene is used to fill in that end. The V call is TRBV2, the J call TRBJ2-1; 8 bases match TRBD2. CDR3 length equals 15 residues. CDR1 and CDR2 from the germline V gene are SNHLY and FYNNEI. The V and J ends lost 5 bases and 8 bases, in that order; junction bases with no gene match: 11. CDR3 sequence reads: CASSSGTSRSDEQFF. The DNA read from the CDR3 is TGTGCCAGCAGTTCCGGGACTAGTCGATCCGATGAG.

Note on this clone: The missing CDR3 end, 3 residues past where the read stops, is filled in from the germline J gene. The V and J genes are TRBV7-8 and TRBJ2-5; the D gene is possibly TRBD2 (6 bases). The CDR3 extends over 16 amino acids. V was shortened by 2 bases and J by 1 base, with 14 bases between the two germline ends. Looked up from germline, CDR1 is SGHVS and CDR2 is FQNEAQ. This CDR3 is CASSLLRIAVQETQYF. The CDR3 bases that were read are TGTGCCAGCAGCTTACTCAGAATAGCGGTCCAAGAGACC.

About this clone: Sequencing ends 3 residues short of the CDR3 end; the germline J gene provides the rest. J is TRBJ2-1 and V is TRBV20-1; a weak D match, TRBD2 (7 bases). Looked up from germline, CDR1 is DFQATT and CDR2 is SNEGSKA (reference sequence). Trimming cost V 3 bases and J 8 bases, with 14 bases left between them. CDR3 size: 13 residues. The CDR3 spells CSARGGPDHEQFF. CDR3 DNA, as far as it was read: TGCAGTGCTAGGGGGGGGCCTGATCATGAG.

As for this clone: The read finishes 3 residues shy of the CDR3 end, and the germline J gene is used to complete it. The V call is TRBV6-1, the J call TRBJ1-3; D call uncertain. Trimming removed 4 bases from V and 8 bases from J, with 9 bases in between. Germline CDR1 is MNHNS and CDR2 is SASEGT. The CDR3 totals 12 residues. The DNA read from the CDR3 is TGTGCCAGCAGTGGTCCCGGGGACACC. It is translated as CASSGPGDT. The entire CDR3 sequence reads CASSGPGDTIYF.

Concerning this clone itself: The sequenced fragment ends 3 residues before the CDR3 boundary, so the rest is inferred from the germline J gene. V usage is TRBV5-1 and J usage is TRBJ2-7, with D possibly TRBD1 on 6 matching bases. This CDR3 is 15 amino acids long. The V end was cut by 1 base, the J end by 1 base, with 12 bases between. Germline-derived CDR1 and CDR2 are SGHRS and YFSETQ. Here the CDR3 reads CASSLSTGKSYEQYF. The CDR3 bases that were read are TGCGCCAGCAGCTTGAGCACAGGGAAATCCTACGAG.

On this clone itself: The sequence runs out 3 residues before the end of the CDR3; the remainder is reconstructed from the germline J gene. The chain has TRBV5-6 and TRBJ1-3; D gene unclear. The CDR3 has 15 residues. Looked up from germline, CDR1 is SGHDT and CDR2 is YYEEEE. The V end lost 2 bases, the J end lost 0 bases, and 9 bases lay between the germline ends. The CDR3 is CASSLGQDSGNTIYF. Partial CDR3 DNA: TGTGCCAGCAGCTTAGGGCAAGACTCTGGAAACACC.

Notes on this clone: The sequenced fragment ends 3 residues before the CDR3 boundary, so the rest is inferred from the germline J gene. The V and J genes are TRBV7-2 and TRBJ2-4; 10 bases are a match to TRBD2. Germline CDR1 is SGHTA and CDR2 is FQGNSA. J gave up 7 bases and V 5 bases, and 5 bases lay outside the gene matches. The CDR3 sequence is 14 residues long. CDR3 in amino acids: CASSAGLASNIQYF. Partial CDR3 DNA: TGTGCCAGCAGCGCGGGACTAGCGAGTAACATT.

For this clone: The CDR3 end falls 3 residues outside the read, so it is completed with the germline J gene. This chain links TRBV5-1 with TRBJ1-2; 9 nucleotides agree with TRBD1. Germline V gene sequence: CDR1 SGHRS, CDR2 YFSETQ. The CDR3 is 14 residues long. With V trimmed by 4 bases and J by 7 bases, 8 bases remained unmatched. CDR3 in amino acids: CASSPGQGLGGYTF. CDR3 bases read: TGCGCCAGCAGCCCCGGACAGGGGTTAGGTGGC. Combining the CDR3 with reference TRBV5-1 and TRBJ1-2 gives the whole variable domain KAGVTQTPRYLIKTRGQQVTLSCSPISGHRSVSWYQQTPGQGLQFLFEYFSETQRNKGNFPGRFSGRQFSNSRSEMNVSTLELGDSALYLCASSPGQGLGGYTFGSGTRLTVV.

In the case of this clone: With the read ending 3 residues before the CDR3 end, the germline J gene is used to fill in that end. The chain uses TRBV7-9 and TRBJ2-4; tentative D call: TRBD2 (6 bases). This CDR3 region has 14 residues. Germline lookup yields CDR1 SEHNR and CDR2 FQNEAQ (reference sequence). CDR3 bases read: TGTGCCAGCAGCCAGGGAGGCGAGATTTATGGT. Protein sequence: CASSQGGEIYG. The entire CDR3 sequence reads CASSQGGEIYGQYF. Based on the CDR3 plus reference TRBV7-9 and TRBJ2-4, the full variable domain is DTGVSQNPRHKITKRGQNVTFRCDPISEHNRLYWYRQTLGQGPEFLTYFQNEAQLEKSRLLSDRFSAERPKGSFSTLEIQRTEQGDSAMYLCASSQGGEIYGQYFGAGTRLSVL.

A word on this clone: With the read ending 3 residues before the CDR3 end, the germline J gene is used to fill in that end. This chain connects TRBV5-6 to TRBJ2-5, with 7 bases lining up with TRBD1. The CDR3 contains 13 residues. Trimming took 0 bases from V and 4 from J; bases not matched to a gene: 0. The germline V gene has CDR1 SGHDT and CDR2 YYEEEE. Incomplete CDR3 DNA: TGTGCCAGCAGCTTGGCAGGGGGAGAGACC. Amino acids: CASSLAGGET. The complete CDR3 sequence is CASSLAGGETQYF.

Details on this clone: The read falls 3 residues short of the CDR3 end, and the missing part is taken from the germline J gene. The genes are TRBV20-1 and TRBJ2-1; TRBD2 aligns across 9 bases. CDR1 and CDR2 (germline): DFQATT, SNEGSKA (reference sequence). This CDR3 has 14 residues. After removal of 1 base from V and 3 bases from J, the junction contained 1 base not matched to a gene. This CDR3 reads CSARGAGGYNEQFF. Incomplete CDR3 DNA: TGCAGTGCTAGAGGAGCGGGGGGCTACAATGAG.

With regard to this clone: The read ends 3 residues shy of where the CDR3 ends; the end is completed using the germline J gene. This chain connects TRBV7-8 to TRBJ2-2, with unresolved D. The germline CDR1 and CDR2 sequences are SGHVS and FQNEAQ. There are 15 residues in the CDR3. The part of the CDR3 DNA that was read is TGTGCCAGCAGTCCCCTGGTGTCCACTAATGAAAAG. This codes for CASSPLVSTNEK. The entire CDR3 sequence reads CASSPLVSTNEKLFF.

On this clone: The CDR3 end lies 3 residues beyond the end of the read and is filled in from the germline J gene. V is TRBV7-2 and J is TRBJ1-5; no clear D. The germline V gene encodes CDR1 SGHTA and CDR2 FQGNSA. The CDR3 loop spans 13 amino acids. With 3 bases removed from V and 6 bases from J, the gap between germline ends came to 9 bases. CDR3 DNA (partial): TGTGCCAGCAGCTTCCGAGTCGGTCAGCCC. Translated: CASSFRVGQP. The complete CDR3 reads CASSFRVGQPQHF.

CDR3 residues: CASSDWVRTGKASYEQYF. Incomplete CDR3 DNA: TGTGCCAGCAGTGATTGGGTGAGGACAGGGAAAGCCTCCTACGAG. The chain carries TRBV2 and TRBJ2-7; 8 bases agree with TRBD1. Read coverage stops 3 residues before the CDR3 terminus; the germline J gene supplies the remainder. With 3 bases clipped from V and 0 bases from J, the junction kept 13 bases outside the gene matches. The CDR3 has 18 residues. Germline assignment: CDR1 SNHLY and CDR2 FYNNEI.

A note on this clone: The DNA ends 3 residues before the CDR3 does, and the rest of the CDR3 is filled in from the germline J gene. The chain has TRBV4-1 and TRBJ2-2; 9 nucleotides line up with TRBD1. CDR3 length equals 17 residues. After removal of 4 bases from V and 3 bases from J, the junction contained 9 bases not matched to a gene. From germline, CDR1 is MGHRA and CDR2 YSYEKL. The chain's CDR3 is CASSPWGTGTYTGELFF. Partial CDR3 DNA: TGCGCCAGCAGCCCGTGGGGGACAGGGACCTACACCGGGGAG.

About this clone itself: With the read ending 3 residues before the CDR3 end, the germline J gene is used to fill in that end. The rearrangement links TRBV20-1 to TRBJ2-5; 11 bases are shared with TRBD2. Germline CDR1 DFQATT, CDR2 SNEGSKA (reference sequence). This CDR3 is built from 14 residues. Losses at the gene ends were 7 bases for V and 2 bases for J; bases not matched to a gene: 6. The CDR3 bases that were read are TGCAGTGGGTTAGCGGGAGGGGGGCAAGAGACC. It yields the protein CSGLAGGGQET. The entire CDR3 protein reads CSGLAGGGQETQYF.

A word on this clone: The read finishes 3 residues shy of the CDR3 end, and the germline J gene is used to complete it. The V gene is TRBV6-2 or TRBV6-3, the J gene TRBJ2-3; 7 bases map to TRBD2. CDR3 length: 15 residues. With 7 bases clipped from V and 5 bases from J, the junction kept 12 bases outside the gene matches. CDR1 is MNHEY and CDR2 is SVGEGT in the germline V gene. The CDR3 spells CASNQRGGRKDTQYF. CDR3 bases read: TGTGCCAGCAATCAACGAGGCGGGAGAAAAGATACG.

Notes on this clone: Coverage ceases 3 residues before the CDR3 finishes, and the germline J gene fills in the end. The chain is built from TRBV19 and TRBJ2-7; 7 nucleotides line up with TRBD1. Trimming at V came to 0 bases and at J to 2 bases, leaving 4 bases not matched to a gene. The germline CDR1 and CDR2 sequences are LNHDA and SQIVND (reference sequence). The CDR3 has 15 amino acids. The sequenced CDR3 bases are TGTGCCAGTAGTATAGATCCCGGGACAGCCTACGAG. As protein: CASSIDPGTAYE. The whole CDR3 sequence reads CASSIDPGTAYEQYF.

As for this clone: From the germline J gene comes the end of the CDR3, since the read stops 3 residues before it. V and J are TRBV5-1 and TRBJ1-1; tentative D call: TRBD1 (5 bases). The ends were cut back, 0 bases at V and 1 base at J, with 10 bases in the middle. Per germline, CDR1 SGHRS and CDR2 YFSETQ. The length of the CDR3 is 15 residues. The CDR3 DNA, read in part, is TGCGCCAGCAGCTTGGCCGGGGGGGGGAACACTGAA. This sequence encodes CASSLAGGGNTE. The entire CDR3 protein reads CASSLAGGGNTEAFF.

Details on this clone: The read finishes 3 residues shy of the CDR3 end, and the germline J gene is used to complete it. V and J are TRBV7-2 and TRBJ2-2; 7 bases match TRBD1. This CDR3 region has 15 residues. The germline CDR1 and CDR2 sequences are SGHTA and FQGNSA. The J segment lost 4 bases and the V segment lost 4 bases, leaving 6 bases of the junction unmatched. This chain's CDR3 is CASSSTGLGTGELFF. Partial CDR3 DNA: TGTGCCAGCAGCTCGACAGGGTTGGGCACCGGGGAG. Together with reference TRBV7-2 and TRBJ2-2, the CDR3 gives the full variable domain: GAGVSQSPSNKVTEKGKDVELRCDPISGHTALYWYRQSLGQGLEFLIYFQGNSAPDKSGLPSDRFSAERTGGSVSTLTIQRTQQEDSAVYLCASSSTGLGTGELFFGEGSRLTVL.

As regards this clone: The read stops 3 residues short of the end of the CDR3; the missing end is completed from the germline J gene. This chain uses TRBV27 with TRBJ2-7, with 9 bases lining up with TRBD1. The length of the CDR3 is 14 residues. Germline V gene data show CDR1 as MNHEY and CDR2 as SMNVEV (reference sequence). The V and J ends lost 1 base and 4 bases, in that order; junction bases with no gene match: 2. The covered CDR3 bases are TGTGCCAGCAGTTTATACAGGGGGCGTTACGAG. It yields the protein CASSLYRGRYE. The whole CDR3 protein reads CASSLYRGRYEQYF.

Regarding this clone: The read ends 3 residues early relative to the CDR3; the germline J gene fills the gap. The chain is built from TRBV19 and TRBJ2-5; tentatively, D is TRBD1 (6 bases). Germline V lookup: CDR1 LNHDA, CDR2 SQIVND (reference sequence). V was shortened by 5 bases and J by 3 bases, with 13 bases between the two germline ends. The CDR3 is made up of 14 amino acids. The covered CDR3 bases are TGTGCCAGTAGTCCTGGGGGCAGCGAAGAGACC. Translated: CASSPGGSEET. The whole CDR3 reads CASSPGGSEETQYF.

As regards this clone: The CDR3 end lies 3 residues beyond the end of the read and is filled in from the germline J gene. The chain is built from TRBV5-6 and TRBJ1-2; D is possibly TRBD1 (5 bases). The CDR3 contains 15 residues. Germline V CDR1 and CDR2: SGHDT, YYEEEE. The V gene lost 6 bases and the J gene lost 7 bases, with 22 bases spanning the gap. The part of the CDR3 DNA that was read is TGTGCCAGCATCCAACTGGGGCAGGCCGTAGCTGGC. Protein sequence: CASIQLGQAVAG. The CDR3 as a whole reads CASIQLGQAVAGYTF.

Regarding this clone: Read sequence stops 3 residues before the CDR3 end, and the germline J gene provides the missing end. The chain uses TRBV29-1 and TRBJ1-2, with D uncertain. This CDR3 comprises 14 residues. Germline values: CDR1 SQVTM, CDR2 ANQGSEA. Deletions cut 5 bases from V and 2 bases from J, with 15 bases between. The DNA read from the CDR3 is TGCAGCGTTAACATACCCAGTGTAAACTATGGC. Amino acid sequence: CSVNIPSVNYG. The complete CDR3 sequence is CSVNIPSVNYGYTF.

Concerning this clone: The CDR3 extends 3 residues past the end of the read, so its final part is completed from the germline J gene. V is TRBV7-8 and J is TRBJ2-5; D not resolved. Germline-derived CDR1 and CDR2 are SGHVS and FQNEAQ. The CDR3 contains 11 residues. Trimming took 3 bases from V and 5 from J, leaving 4 bases between them. The CDR3 spells CASSFGETQYF. The CDR3 DNA, read in part, is TGTGCCAGCAGCTTCGGGGAGACC.